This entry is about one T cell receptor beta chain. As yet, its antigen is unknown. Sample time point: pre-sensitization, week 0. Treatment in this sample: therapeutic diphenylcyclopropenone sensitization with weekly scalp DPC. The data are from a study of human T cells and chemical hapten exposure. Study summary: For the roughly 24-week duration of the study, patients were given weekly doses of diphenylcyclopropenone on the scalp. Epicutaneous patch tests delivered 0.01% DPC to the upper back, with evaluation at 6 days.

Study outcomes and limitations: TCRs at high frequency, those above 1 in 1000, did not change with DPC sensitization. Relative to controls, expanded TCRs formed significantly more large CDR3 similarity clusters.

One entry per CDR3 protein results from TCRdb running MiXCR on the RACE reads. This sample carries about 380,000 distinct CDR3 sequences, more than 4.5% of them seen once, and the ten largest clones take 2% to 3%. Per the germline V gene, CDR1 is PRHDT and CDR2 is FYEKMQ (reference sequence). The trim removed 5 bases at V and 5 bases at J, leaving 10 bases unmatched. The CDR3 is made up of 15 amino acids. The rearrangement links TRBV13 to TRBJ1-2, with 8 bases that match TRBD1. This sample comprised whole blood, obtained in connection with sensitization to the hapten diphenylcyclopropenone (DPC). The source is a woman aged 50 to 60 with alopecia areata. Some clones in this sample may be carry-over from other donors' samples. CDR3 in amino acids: CASSPGQGGIYGYTF. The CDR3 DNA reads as TGTGCCAGCAGCCCAGGACAGGGTGGGATATATGGCTACACCTTC.